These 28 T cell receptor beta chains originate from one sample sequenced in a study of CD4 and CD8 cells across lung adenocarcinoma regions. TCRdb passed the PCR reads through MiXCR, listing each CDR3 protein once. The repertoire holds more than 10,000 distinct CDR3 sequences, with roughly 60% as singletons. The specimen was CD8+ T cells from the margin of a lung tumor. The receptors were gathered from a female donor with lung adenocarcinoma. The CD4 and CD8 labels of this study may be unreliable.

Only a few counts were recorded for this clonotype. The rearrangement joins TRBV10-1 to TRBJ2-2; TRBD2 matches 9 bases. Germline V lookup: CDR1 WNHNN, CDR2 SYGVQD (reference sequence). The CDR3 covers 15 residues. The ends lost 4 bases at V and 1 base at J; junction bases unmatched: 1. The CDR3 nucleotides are TGCGCCAGCAGTGCTAGCGGGATGAACACCGGGGAGCTGTTTTTT. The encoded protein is CASSASGMNTGELFF.

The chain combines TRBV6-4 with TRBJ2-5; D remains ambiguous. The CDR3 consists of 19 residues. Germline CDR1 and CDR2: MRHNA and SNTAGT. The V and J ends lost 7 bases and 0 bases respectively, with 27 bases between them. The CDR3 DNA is TGTGCCAGCATTAACGGGTGGGGATATGGTGGTGGTGACCAAGAGACCCAGTACTTC. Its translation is CASINGWGYGGGDQETQYF.

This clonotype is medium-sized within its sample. The CDR3 bases are TGCGCCAGCAGTGCAGACTCGGCCGTCGGGGAGCTGTTTTTT. Residues: CASSADSAVGELFF. The rearrangement uses TRBV10-1 and TRBJ2-2; D unclear. The germline V gene has CDR1 WNHNN and CDR2 SYGVQD (reference sequence). The CDR3 runs 14 residues. The V and J ends lost 4 bases and 7 bases respectively, with 13 bases between them.

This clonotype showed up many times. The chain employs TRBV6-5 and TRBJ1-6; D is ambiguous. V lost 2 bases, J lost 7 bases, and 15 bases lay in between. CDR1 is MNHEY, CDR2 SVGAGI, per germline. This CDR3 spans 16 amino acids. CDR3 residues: CASSYGIEGLNSPLHF. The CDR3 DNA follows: TGTGCCAGCAGTTACGGAATTGAAGGGTTGAATTCACCCCTCCACTTT.

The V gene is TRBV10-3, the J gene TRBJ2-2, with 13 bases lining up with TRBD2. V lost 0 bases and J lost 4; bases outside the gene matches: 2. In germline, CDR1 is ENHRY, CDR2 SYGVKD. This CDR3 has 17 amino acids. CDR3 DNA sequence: TGTGCCATCAGTGAGTCGGGGACTAGCGGGGCCACCGGGGAGCTGTTTTTT. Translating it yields CAISESGTSGATGELFF.

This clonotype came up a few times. This chain's CDR3 is CASSGDRGGSPLHF. CDR3 bases: TGTGCCAGCAGTGGGGACAGGGGAGGGTCACCCCTCCACTTT. This chain joins TRBV6-1 and TRBJ1-6; 10 nucleotides agree with TRBD1. V lost 4 bases, J lost 10 bases, and 4 bases stayed unmatched. Germline V gene sequence: CDR1 MNHNS, CDR2 SASEGT. The CDR3 runs 14 residues.

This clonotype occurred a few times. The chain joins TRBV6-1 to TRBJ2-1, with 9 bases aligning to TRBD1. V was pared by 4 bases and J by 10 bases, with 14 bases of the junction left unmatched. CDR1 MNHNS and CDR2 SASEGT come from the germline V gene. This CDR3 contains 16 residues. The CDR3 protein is CASSVRPGQGGYEQFF. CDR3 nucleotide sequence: TGTGCCAGCAGTGTTCGTCCGGGACAGGGAGGCTACGAGCAGTTCTTC.

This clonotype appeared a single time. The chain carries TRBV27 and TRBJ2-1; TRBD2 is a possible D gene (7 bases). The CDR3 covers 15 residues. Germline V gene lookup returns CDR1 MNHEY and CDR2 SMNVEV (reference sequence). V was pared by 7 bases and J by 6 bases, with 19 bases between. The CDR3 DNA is TGTGCCAGCACTCACTCTCGGGGGGCCGTCAATGAGCAGTTCTTC. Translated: CASTHSRGAVNEQFF.

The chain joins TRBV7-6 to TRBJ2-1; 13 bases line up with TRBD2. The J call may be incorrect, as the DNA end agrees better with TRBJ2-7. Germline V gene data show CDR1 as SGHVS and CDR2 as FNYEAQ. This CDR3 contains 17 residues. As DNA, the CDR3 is TGTGCCAGCAGCACGACTAGCGGGGGGTCCATGTCCTACGAGCAGTACTTC. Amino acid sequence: CASSTTSGGSMSYEQYF.

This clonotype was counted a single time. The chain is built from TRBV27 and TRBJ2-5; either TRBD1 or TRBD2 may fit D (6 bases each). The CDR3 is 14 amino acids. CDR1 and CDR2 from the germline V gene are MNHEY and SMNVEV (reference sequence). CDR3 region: CAGRVGGDTDTQYF. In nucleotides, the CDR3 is TGTGCGGGCCGTGTGGGCGGGGACACAGATACCCAGTACTTC.

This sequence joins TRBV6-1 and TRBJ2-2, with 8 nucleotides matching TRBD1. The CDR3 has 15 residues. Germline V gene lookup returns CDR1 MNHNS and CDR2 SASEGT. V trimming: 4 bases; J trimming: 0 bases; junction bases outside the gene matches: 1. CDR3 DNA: TGTGCCAGCAGTGTGACAGGGGCGAACACCGGGGAGCTGTTTTTT. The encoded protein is CASSVTGANTGELFF.

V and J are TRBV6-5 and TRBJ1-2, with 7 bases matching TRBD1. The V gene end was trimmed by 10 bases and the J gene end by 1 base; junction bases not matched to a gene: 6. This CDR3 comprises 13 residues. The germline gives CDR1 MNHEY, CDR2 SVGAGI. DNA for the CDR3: TGTGCCACTTCGGGACAGTATAACTATGGCTACACCTTC. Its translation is CATSGQYNYGYTF.

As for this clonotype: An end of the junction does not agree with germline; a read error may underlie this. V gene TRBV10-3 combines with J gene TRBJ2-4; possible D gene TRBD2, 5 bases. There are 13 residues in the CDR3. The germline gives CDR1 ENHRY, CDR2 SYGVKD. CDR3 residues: CATGMGSKNIQYF. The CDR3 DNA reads TGTGCCACGGGGATGGGATCCAAAAACATTCAGTATTTC.

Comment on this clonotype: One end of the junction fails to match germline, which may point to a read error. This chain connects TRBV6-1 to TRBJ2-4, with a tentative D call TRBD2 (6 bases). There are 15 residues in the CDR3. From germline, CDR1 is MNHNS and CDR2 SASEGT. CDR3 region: CGSSPGRGAKDIQYF. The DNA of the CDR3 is TGTGGCAGCAGTCCGGGGCGGGGAGCCAAAGATATTCAGTACTTC.

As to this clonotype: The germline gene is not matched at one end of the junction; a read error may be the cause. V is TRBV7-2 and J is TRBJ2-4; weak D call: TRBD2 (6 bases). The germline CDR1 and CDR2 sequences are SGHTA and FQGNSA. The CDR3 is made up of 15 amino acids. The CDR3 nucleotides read TGTGCCCGCGGCCCGGGGCGGGGCGACAAAAACACGCAGTATTTC. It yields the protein CARGPGRGDKNTQYF.

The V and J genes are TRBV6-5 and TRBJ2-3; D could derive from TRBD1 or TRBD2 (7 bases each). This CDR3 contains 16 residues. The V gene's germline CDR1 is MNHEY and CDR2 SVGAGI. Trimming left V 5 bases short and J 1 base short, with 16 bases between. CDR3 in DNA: TGTGCCAGCAGTCACCAGGGGGGGGAGGGCACAGATACGCAGTATTTT. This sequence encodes CASSHQGGEGTDTQYF.

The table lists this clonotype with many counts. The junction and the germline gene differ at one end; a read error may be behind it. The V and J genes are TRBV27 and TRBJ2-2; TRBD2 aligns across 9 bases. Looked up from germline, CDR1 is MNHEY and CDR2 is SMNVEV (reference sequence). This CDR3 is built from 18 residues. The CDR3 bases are TGTGCCAGCAGTATATCCTCTATAGCGGGGGAGAACACCGGGGAGCTGTTTTTT. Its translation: CASSISSIAGENTGELFF.

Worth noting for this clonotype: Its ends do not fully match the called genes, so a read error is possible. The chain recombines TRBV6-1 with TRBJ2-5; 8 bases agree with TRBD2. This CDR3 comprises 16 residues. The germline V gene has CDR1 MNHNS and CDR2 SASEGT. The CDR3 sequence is CASRASGHPTTETQYF. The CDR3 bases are TGTGCCAGCAGGGCTAGCGGGCACCCAACCACAGAGACGCAGTACTTT.

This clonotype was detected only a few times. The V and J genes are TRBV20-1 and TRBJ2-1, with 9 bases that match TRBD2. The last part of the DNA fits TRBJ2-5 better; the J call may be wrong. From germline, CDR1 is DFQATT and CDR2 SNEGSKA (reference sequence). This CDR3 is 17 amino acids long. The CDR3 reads CSARISGGRGGRETQYF. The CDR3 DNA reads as TGCAGTGCTAGAATCTCCGGGGGGCGGGGGGGCCGTGAGACCCAGTACTTC.

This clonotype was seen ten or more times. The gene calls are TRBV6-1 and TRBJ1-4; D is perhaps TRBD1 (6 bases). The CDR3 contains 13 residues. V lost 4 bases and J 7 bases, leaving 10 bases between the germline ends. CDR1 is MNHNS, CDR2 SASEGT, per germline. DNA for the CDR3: TGTGCCAGCAGTGCTTGGACAGTTGAAAAACTGTTTTTT. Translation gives CASSAWTVEKLFF.

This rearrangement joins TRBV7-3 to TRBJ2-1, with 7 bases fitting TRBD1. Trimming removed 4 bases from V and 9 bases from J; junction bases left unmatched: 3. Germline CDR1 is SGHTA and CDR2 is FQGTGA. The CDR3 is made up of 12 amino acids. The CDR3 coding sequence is TGTGCCAGCAGCTCACAGGGGACTGAGCAGTTCTTC. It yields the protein CASSSQGTEQFF.

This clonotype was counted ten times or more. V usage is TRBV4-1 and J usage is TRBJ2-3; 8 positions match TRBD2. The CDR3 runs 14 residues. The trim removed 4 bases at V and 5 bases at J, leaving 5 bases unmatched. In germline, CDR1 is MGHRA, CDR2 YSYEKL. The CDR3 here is CASSPGLAGDTQYF. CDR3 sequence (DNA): TGCGCCAGCAGCCCAGGACTAGCTGGAGATACGCAGTATTTT.

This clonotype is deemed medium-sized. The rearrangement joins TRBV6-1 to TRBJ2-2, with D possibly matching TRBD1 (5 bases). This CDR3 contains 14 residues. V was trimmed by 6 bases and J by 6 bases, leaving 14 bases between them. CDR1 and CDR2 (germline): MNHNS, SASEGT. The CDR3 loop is CASRAPGAAGELFF. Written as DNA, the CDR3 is TGTGCCAGCAGGGCCCCTGGGGCGGCCGGGGAGCTGTTTTTT.

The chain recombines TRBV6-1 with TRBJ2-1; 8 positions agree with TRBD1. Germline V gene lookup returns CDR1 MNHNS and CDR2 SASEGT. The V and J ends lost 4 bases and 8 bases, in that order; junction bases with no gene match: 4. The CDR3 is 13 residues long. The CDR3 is CASSARGPDEQFF. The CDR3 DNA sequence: TGTGCCAGCAGTGCCAGGGGGCCGGATGAGCAGTTCTTC.

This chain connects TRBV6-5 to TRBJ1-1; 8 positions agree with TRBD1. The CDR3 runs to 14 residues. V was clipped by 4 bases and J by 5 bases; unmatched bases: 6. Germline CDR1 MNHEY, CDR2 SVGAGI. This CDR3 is CASSLDRVRTEAFF. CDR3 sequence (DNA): TGTGCCAGCAGTTTGGACAGGGTAAGGACTGAAGCTTTCTTT.

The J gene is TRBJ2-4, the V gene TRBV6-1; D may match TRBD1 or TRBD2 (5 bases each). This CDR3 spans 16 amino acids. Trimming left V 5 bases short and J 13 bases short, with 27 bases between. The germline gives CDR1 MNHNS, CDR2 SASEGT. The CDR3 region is CASSPTGLRTTNMQYF. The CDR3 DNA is TGTGCCAGCAGTCCTACGGGGCTGCGAACCACAAATATGCAGTACTTC.

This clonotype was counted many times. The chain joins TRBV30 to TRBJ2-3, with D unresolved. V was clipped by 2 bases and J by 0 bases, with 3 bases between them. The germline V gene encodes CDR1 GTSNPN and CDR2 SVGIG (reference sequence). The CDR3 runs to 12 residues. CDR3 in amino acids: CAWSSSTDTQYF. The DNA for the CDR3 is TGTGCCTGGAGTAGTAGCACAGATACGCAGTATTTT. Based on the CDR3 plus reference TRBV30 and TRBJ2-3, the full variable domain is SQTIHQWPATLVQPVGSPLSLECTVEGTSNPNLYWYRQAAGRGLQLLFYSVGIGQISSEVPQNLSASRPQDRQFILSSKKLLLSDSGFYLCAWSSSTDTQYFGPGTRLTVL.

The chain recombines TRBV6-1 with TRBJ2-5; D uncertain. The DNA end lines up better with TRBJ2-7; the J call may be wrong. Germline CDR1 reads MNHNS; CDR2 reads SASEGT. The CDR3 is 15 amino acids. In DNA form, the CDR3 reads TGTGCCAGCCTAACCACCTCGGGTCGCAACTACGAGCAGTACTTC. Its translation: CASLTTSGRNYEQYF.